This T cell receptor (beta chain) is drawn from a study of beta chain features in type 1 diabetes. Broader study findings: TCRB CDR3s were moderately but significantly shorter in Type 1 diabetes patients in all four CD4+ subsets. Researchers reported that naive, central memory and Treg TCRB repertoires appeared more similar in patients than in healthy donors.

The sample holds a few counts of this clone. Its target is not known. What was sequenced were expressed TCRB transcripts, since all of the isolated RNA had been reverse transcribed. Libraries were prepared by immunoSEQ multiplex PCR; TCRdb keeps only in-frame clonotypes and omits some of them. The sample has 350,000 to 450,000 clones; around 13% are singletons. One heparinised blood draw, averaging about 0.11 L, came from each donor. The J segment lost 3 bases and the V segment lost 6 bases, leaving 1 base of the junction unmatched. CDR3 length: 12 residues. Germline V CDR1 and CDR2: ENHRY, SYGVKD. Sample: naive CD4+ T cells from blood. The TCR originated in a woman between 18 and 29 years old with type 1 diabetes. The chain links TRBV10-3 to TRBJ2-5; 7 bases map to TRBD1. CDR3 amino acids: CAISTGEETQYF. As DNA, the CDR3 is TGTGCCATCAGCACAGGGGAAGAGACCCAGTACTTC.